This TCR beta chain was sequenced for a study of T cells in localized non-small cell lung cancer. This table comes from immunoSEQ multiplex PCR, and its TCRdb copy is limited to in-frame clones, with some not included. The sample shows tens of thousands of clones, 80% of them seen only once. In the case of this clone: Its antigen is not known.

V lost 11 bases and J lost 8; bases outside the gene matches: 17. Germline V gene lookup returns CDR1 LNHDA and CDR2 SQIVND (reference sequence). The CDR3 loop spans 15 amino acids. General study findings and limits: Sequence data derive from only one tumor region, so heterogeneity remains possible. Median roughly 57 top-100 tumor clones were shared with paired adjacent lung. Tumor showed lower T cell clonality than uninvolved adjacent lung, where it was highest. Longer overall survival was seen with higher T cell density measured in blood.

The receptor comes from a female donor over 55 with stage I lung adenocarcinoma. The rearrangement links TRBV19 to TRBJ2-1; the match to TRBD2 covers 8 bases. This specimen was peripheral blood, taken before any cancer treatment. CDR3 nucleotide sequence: TGTGCCTCAGAGGACGGAGCGGGAGTCAGCTATGAGCAGTTCTTC. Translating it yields CASEDGAGVSYEQFF.